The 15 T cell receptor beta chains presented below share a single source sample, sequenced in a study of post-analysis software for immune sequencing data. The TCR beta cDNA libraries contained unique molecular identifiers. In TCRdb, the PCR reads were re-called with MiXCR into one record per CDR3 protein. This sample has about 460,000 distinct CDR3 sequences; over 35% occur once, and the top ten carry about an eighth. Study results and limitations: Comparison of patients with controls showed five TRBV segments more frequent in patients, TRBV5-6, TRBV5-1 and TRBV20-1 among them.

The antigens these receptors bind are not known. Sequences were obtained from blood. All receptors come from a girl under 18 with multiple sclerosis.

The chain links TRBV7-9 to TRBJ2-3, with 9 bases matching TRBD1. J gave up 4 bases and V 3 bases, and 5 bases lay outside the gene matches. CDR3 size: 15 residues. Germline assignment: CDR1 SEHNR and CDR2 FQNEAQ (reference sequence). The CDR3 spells CASSFRGQGSDTQYF. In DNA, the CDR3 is TGTGCCAGCAGCTTCCGGGGACAGGGATCAGATACGCAGTATTTT.

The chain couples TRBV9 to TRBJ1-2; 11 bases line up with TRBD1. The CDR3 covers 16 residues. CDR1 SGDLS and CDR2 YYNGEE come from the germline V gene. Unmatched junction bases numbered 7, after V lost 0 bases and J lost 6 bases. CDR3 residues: CASSVVSGQGGDGYTF. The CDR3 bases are TGTGCCAGCAGCGTAGTCTCGGGACAGGGGGGAGATGGCTACACCTTC.

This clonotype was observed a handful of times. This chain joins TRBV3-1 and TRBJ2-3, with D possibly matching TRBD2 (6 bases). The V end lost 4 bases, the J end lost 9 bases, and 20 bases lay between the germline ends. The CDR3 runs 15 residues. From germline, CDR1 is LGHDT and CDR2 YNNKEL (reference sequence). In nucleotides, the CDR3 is TGTGCCAGCAGCCGAAGATCGGGGGAGGATGGAACGCAGTATTTT. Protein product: CASSRRSGEDGTQYF.

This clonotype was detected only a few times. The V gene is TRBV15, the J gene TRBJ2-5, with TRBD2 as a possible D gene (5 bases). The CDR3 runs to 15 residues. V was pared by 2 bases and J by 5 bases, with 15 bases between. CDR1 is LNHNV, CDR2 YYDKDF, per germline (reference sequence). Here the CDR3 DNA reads TGTGCCACCAGCAGAAAACTAGAACGTGTGGAGACCCAGTACTTC. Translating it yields CATSRKLERVETQYF.

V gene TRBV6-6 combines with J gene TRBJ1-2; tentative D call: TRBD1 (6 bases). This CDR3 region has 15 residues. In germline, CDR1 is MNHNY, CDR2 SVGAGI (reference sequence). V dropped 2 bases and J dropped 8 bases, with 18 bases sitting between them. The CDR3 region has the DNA TGTGCCAGCAGTTACACGGACATGGACAGTCGGGGCTACACCTTC. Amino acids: CASSYTDMDSRGYTF.

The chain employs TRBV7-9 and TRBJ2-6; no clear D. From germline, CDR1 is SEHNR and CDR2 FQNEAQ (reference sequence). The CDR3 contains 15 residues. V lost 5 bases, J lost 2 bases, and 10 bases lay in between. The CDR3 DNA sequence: TGTGCCAGCAGCCCCTCGTGGGCTGGGGCCAACGTCCTGACTTTC. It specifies CASSPSWAGANVLTF. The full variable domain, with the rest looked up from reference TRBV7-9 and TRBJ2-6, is DTGVSQNPRHKITKRGQNVTFRCDPISEHNRLYWYRQTLGQGPEFLTYFQNEAQLEKSRLLSDRFSAERPKGSFSTLEIQRTEQGDSAMYLCASSPSWAGANVLTFGAGSRLTVL.

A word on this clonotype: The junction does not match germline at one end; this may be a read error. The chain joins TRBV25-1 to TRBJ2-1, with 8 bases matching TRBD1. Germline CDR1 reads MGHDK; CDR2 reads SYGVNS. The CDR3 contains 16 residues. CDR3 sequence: CASTADRDKSCNEQFF. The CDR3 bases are TGTGCCAGCACCGCGGACAGGGACAAGTCCTGCAATGAGCAGTTCTTC.

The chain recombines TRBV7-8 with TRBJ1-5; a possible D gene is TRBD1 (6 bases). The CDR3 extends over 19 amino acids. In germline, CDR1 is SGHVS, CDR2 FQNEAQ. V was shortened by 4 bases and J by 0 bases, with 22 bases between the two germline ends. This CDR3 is CASSSTDSALRLSNQPQHF. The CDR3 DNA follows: TGTGCCAGCAGCTCAACGGACAGCGCCCTCCGGCTTAGCAATCAGCCCCAGCATTTT.

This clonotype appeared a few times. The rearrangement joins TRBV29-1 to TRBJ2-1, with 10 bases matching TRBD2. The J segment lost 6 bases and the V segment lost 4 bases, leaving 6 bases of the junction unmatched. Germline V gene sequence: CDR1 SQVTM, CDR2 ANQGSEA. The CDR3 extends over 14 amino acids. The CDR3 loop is CSVVVAGGTNEQFF. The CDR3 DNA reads TGCAGCGTTGTAGTAGCGGGAGGTACCAATGAGCAGTTCTTC.

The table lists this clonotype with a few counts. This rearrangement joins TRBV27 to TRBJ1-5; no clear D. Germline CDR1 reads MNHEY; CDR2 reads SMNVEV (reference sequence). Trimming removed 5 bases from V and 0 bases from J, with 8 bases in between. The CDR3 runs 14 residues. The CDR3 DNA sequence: TGTGCCAGCAGTACCCTTAATAGCAATCAGCCCCAGCATTTT. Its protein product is CASSTLNSNQPQHF.

CDR3 in DNA: TGTGCCAGCAGCCAAGCTCCCGGGGCCAACGTCCTGACTTTC. It translates to CASSQAPGANVLTF. The rearrangement joins TRBV3-1 to TRBJ2-6; D gene unclear. This CDR3 spans 14 amino acids. Germline V lookup: CDR1 LGHDT, CDR2 YNNKEL (reference sequence). The V gene lost 1 base and the J gene lost 4 bases, with 5 bases spanning the gap.

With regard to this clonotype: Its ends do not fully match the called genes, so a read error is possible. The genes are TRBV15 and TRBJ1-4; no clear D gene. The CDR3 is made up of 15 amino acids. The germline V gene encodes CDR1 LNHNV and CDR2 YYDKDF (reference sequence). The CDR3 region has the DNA TGTGCCGCCAGCAGTACAGTCGGGACTAATGAAAAACTGTTTTTT. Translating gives CAASSTVGTNEKLFF.

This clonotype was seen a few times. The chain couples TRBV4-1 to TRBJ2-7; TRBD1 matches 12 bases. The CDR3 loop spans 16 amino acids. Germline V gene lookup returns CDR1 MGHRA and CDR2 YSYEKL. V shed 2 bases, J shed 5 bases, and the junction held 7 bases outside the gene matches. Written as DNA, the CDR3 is TGCGCCAGCAGCCAACCCTCCGGGACAGGGGGCAACGAGCAGTACTTC. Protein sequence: CASSQPSGTGGNEQYF.

CDR3 in DNA: TGCAGTGCTACCGGACTAGCGGGAGAGGTTTTTCCAGGGACCCAGTACTTC. This translates into CSATGLAGEVFPGTQYF. The chain recombines TRBV20-1 with TRBJ2-5; 13 bases match TRBD2. Germline CDR1 DFQATT, CDR2 SNEGSKA (reference sequence). This CDR3 comprises 17 residues. Germline trimming cut 4 bases from V and 7 bases from J; bases unmatched to any gene: 15.

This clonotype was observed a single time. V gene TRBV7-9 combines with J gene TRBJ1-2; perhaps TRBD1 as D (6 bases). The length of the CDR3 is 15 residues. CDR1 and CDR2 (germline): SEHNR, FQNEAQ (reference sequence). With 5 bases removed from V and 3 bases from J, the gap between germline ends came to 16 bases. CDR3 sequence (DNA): TGTGCCAGCAGCGGACCGACAGGCCTGGACTATGGCTACACCTTC. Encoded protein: CASSGPTGLDYGYTF.